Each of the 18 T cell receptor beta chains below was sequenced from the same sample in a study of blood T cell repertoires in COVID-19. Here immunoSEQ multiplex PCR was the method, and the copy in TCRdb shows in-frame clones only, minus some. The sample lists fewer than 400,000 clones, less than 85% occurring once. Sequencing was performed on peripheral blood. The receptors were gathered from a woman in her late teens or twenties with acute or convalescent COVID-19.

The CDR3 coding sequence is TGTGCCAGCAGCGTAGGTGGCAGTACCTCCTACAATGAGCAGTTCTTC. Its protein is CASSVGGSTSYNEQFF. The V call is TRBV9, the J call TRBJ2-1; D is ambiguous. This CDR3 contains 16 residues. V shed 0 bases and J shed 0 bases, with 10 bases lying between them. Germline V lookup: CDR1 SGDLS, CDR2 YYNGEE.

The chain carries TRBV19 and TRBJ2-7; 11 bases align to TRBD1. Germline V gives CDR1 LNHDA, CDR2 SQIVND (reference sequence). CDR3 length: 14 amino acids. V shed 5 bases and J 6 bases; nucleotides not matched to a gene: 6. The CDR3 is CASSQDRGRIEQYF. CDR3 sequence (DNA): TGTGCCAGTAGTCAGGACAGGGGGCGCATCGAGCAGTACTTC.

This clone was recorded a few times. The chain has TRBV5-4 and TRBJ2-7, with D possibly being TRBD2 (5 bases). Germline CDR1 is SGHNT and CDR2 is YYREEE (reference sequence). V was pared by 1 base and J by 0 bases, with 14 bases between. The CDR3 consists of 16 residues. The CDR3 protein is CASSLLRGSSSYEQYF. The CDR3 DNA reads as TGTGCCAGCAGCTTGTTACGGGGATCAAGCTCCTACGAGCAGTACTTC. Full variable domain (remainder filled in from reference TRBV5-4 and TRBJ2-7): ETGVTQSPTHLIKTRGQQVTLRCSSQSGHNTVSWYQQALGQGPQFIFQYYREEENGRGNFPPRFSGLQFPNYSSELNVNALELDDSALYLCASSLLRGSSSYEQYFGPGTRLTVT.

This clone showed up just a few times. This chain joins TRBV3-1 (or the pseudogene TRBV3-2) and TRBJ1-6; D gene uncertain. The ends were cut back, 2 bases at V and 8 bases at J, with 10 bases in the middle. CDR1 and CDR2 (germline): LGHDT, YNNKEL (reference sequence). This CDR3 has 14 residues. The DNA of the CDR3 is TGTGCCAGCAGCCAACCGGGAGACTATTCACCCCTCCACTTT. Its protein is CASSQPGDYSPLHF.

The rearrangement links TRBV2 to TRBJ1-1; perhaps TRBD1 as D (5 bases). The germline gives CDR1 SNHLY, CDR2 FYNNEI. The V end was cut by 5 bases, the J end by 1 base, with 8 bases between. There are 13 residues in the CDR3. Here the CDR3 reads CASSRQPNTEAFF. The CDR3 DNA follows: TGTGCCAGCAGTCGACAGCCGAACACTGAAGCTTTCTTT. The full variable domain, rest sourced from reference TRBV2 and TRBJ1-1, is EPEVTQTPSHQVTQMGQEVILRCVPISNHLYFYWYRQILGQKVEFLVSFYNNEISEKSEIFDDQFSVERPDGSNFTLKIRSTKLEDSAMYFCASSRQPNTEAFFGQGTRLTVV.

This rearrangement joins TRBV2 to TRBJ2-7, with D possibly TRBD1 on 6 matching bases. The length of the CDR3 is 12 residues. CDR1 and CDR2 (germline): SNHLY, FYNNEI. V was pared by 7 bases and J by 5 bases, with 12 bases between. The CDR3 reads CASKAGVNEQYF. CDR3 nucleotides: TGTGCCAGCAAGGCAGGGGTCAACGAGCAGTACTTC.

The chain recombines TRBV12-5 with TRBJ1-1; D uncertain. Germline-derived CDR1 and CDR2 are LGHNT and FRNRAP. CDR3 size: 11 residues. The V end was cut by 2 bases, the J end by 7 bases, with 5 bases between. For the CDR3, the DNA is TGTGCTAGTGGTTTGTTTAGTGAAGCTTTCTTT. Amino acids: CASGLFSEAFF. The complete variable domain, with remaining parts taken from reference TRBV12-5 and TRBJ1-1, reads DARVTQTPRHKVTEMGQEVTMRCQPILGHNTVFWYRQTMMQGLELLAYFRNRAPLDDSGMPKDRFSAEMPDATLATLKIQPSEPRDSAVYFCASGLFSEAFFGQGTRLTVV.

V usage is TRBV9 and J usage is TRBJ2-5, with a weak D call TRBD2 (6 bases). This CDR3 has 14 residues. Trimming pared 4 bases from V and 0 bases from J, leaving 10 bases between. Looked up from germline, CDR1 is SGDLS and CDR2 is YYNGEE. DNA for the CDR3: TGTGCCAGCAGCCAACTAGCTCACCAAGAGACCCAGTACTTC. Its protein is CASSQLAHQETQYF.

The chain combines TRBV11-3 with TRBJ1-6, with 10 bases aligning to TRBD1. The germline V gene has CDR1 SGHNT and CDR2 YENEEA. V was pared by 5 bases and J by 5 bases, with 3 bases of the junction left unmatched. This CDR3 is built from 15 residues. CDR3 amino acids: CASSLGTGDNSPLHF. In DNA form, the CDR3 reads TGTGCCAGCAGCCTTGGGACAGGGGATAATTCACCCCTCCACTTT. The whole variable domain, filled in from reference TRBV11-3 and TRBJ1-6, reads EAGVVQSPRYKIIEKKQPVAFWCNPISGHNTLYWYLQNLGQGPELLIRYENEEAVDDSQLPKDRFSAERLKGVDSTLKIQPAELGDSAVYLCASSLGTGDNSPLHFGNGTRLTVT.

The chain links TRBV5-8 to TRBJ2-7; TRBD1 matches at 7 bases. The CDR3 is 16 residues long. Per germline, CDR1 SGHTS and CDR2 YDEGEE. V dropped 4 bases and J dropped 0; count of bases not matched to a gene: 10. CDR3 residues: CASSRKGASFSYEQYF. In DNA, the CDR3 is TGTGCCAGCAGCAGGAAGGGGGCCTCCTTCTCCTACGAGCAGTACTTC. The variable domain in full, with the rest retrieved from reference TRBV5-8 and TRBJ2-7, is EAGVTQSPTHLIKTRGQQATLRCSPISGHTSVYWYQQALGLGLQFLLWYDEGEERNRGNFPPRFSGRQFPNYSSELNVNALELEDSALYLCASSRKGASFSYEQYFGPGTRLTVT.

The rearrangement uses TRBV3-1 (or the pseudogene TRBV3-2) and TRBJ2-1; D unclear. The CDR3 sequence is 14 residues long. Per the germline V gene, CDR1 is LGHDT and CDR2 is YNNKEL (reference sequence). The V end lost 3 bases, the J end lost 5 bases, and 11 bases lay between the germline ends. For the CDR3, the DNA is TGTGCCAGCAGCCACGGTCCCGTTAACAATGAGCAGTTCTTC. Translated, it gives CASSHGPVNNEQFF.

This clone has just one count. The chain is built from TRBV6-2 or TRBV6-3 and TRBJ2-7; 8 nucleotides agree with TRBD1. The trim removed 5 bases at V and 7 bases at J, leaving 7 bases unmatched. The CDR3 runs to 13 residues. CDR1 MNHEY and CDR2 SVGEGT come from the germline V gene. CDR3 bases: TGTGCCAGCAGTCGTCAGGGGGCGCTTGAGCAGTACTTC. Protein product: CASSRQGALEQYF.

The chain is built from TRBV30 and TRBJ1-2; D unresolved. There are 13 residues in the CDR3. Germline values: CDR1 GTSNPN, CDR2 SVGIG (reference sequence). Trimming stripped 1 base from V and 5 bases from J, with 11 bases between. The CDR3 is CAWSAPGTYGYTF. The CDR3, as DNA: TGTGCCTGGAGTGCACCGGGAACTTATGGCTACACCTTC.

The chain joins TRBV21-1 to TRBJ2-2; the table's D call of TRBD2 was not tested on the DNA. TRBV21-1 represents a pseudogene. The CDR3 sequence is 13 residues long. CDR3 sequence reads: CAALPHNTGELFF. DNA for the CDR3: TGTGCCGCGTTACCTCATAACACCGGGGAGCTGTTTTTT.

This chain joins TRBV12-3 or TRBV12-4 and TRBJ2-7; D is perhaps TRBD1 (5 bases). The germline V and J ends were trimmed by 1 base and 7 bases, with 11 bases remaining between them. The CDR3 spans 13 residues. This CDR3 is CASSLGTPSEQYF. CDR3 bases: TGTGCCAGCAGTTTAGGGACACCTTCAGAGCAGTACTTC.

Written as DNA, the CDR3 is TGTGCCAGCAGCTCCTCGGGACAGGGAAATTACGAGCAGTACTTC. Amino acid sequence: CASSSSGQGNYEQYF. The chain couples TRBV7-2 to TRBJ2-7, with 9 bases fitting TRBD1. The CDR3 spans 15 residues. The ends lost 4 bases at V and 4 bases at J; junction bases unmatched: 8. Germline V gene lookup returns CDR1 SGHTA and CDR2 FQGNSA.

In nucleotides, the CDR3 is TGTGCCAGCAGCCAAGGGGCCAGTTCTCTCGTTGGGGCCAACGTCCTGACTTTC. Translated: CASSQGASSLVGANVLTF. The chain recombines TRBV3-1 (or the pseudogene TRBV3-2) with TRBJ2-6; D is undetermined. The CDR3 is made up of 18 amino acids. V lost 1 base to trimming and J lost 3 bases, with 16 bases between them. In germline, CDR1 is LGHDT, CDR2 YNNKEL (reference sequence).

The CDR3 DNA reads as TGTGCCTGGAGTGCTAAGGCCGGGGGTCCTAATGAAAAACTGTTTTTT. It specifies CAWSAKAGGPNEKLFF. The V gene is TRBV30, the J gene TRBJ1-4, with a possible D match to TRBD1 (5 bases). The CDR3 is made up of 16 amino acids. Between the trimmed V and J ends, which lost 1 base and 3 bases, there was a span of 15 bases. In germline, CDR1 is GTSNPN, CDR2 SVGIG (reference sequence). Drawing the rest from reference TRBV30 and TRBJ1-4, the complete variable domain is SQTIHQWPATLVQPVGSPLSLECTVEGTSNPNLYWYRQAAGRGLQLLFYSVGIGQISSEVPQNLSASRPQDRQFILSSKKLLLSDSGFYLCAWSAKAGGPNEKLFFGSGTQLSVL.